A selection of T cell receptor beta chains follows, all from one sample in a study of CD8 T cells in ankylosing spondylitis. TCRdb re-analysed the 5' RACE reads in MiXCR, keeping a single row per CDR3 protein. The table lists fewer than 200,000 distinct CDR3 sequences, 18% of them singletons. Material for sequencing was blood, either unsorted or a sorted T cell fraction (not recorded which). The receptors originated from a male donor aged 10 to 30 with ankylosing spondylitis or in good health (not recorded which). Each CDR3 is given without its conserved first and last residue.

TRBJ1-2 TRBV12-3/TRBV12-4 ASRETGHGYT
TRBJ1-3 TRBV7-8 ASTGHTGNTIY
TRBJ1-1 TRBV18 ASSPSGRNTEAF
TRBJ2-7 TRBV29-1 SPGRYEQY
TRBJ2-1 TRBV12-3/TRBV12-4 ASSLGLVEQF
TRBJ2-5 TRBV3-1 ASSQDEVAGGMIETQY
TRBJ1-1 TRBV20-1 SAARQGEAF
TRBJ2-6 TRBV19 ASSIVGGSGANVLT
TRBJ2-1 TRBV12-3/TRBV12-4 ASSMAGAYNEQF
TRBJ2-1 TRBV7-3 ASSLIPTYNEQF
TRBJ2-3 TRBV4-2 ASSQVELAGGYTDTQY
TRBJ1-4 TRBV7-9 ASRGQAHNEKLF
TRBJ2-3 TRBV24-1 ATSDSTFTDTQY
TRBJ2-7 TRBV7-8 ASSLVGTSGSPYEQY
TRBJ2-1 TRBV9 ASSVAYNEQF
TRBJ1-1 TRBV20-1 SAAGGPNTEAF
TRBJ2-7 TRBV20-1 SARDRAGAYYEQY
TRBJ2-1 TRBV20-1 SARETVSYNEQF
TRBJ2-1 TRBV5-6 ASSLGQVSYNEQF
TRBJ1-5 TRBV12-3/TRBV12-4 AITRGRTQPQH
TRBJ2-1 TRBV4-1 ASSQVSGQRNNEQF
TRBJ2-3 TRBV7-2 ASSLRGDTDTQY
TRBJ2-1 TRBV18 ASSPPRGSGQGYNEQF
TRBJ2-2 TRBV27 ATKDGTNTGELF
TRBJ2-1 TRBV6-2/TRBV6-3 ASRNRGAGDEQF
TRBJ1-1 TRBV6-6 ASSYSFRGRTF
TRBJ2-3 TRBV5-1 ASSGETSGIADTQY
TRBJ1-1 TRBV29-1 SVVEGTEAF
TRBJ1-2 TRBV28 ASRTGTLPPINYGYT
TRBJ2-1 TRBV4-3 ASSQDLWTSVNNEQF
TRBJ1-1 TRBV6-5 ASSSRDVTEAF
TRBJ2-1 TRBV20-1 SARVLPSGRGNEQF
TRBJ2-1 TRBV10-2 ASSPDSFSYNEQF
TRBJ2-3 TRBV7-2 ASSLVSSGGTDTQY
TRBJ1-4 TRBV6-6 ASSTVWGEGEKLF
TRBJ2-5 TRBV24-1 ATSGYQETQY
TRBJ2-1 TRBV12-3/TRBV12-4 ASSLGRRDSWALNEQF
TRBJ2-1 TRBV29-1 SAGDRPLGRAWNEQF
TRBJ2-5 TRBV18 AGSLADQETQY
TRBJ2-1 TRBV4-2 ASSQDGGTSYNEQF
TRBJ1-2 TRBV5-1 ASRTGGDYGYT
TRBJ1-4 TRBV10-3 AINGGTGEKLF
TRBJ2-7 TRBV20-1 SARSEDSYEQY
TRBJ1-4 TRBV5-1 ASSLWGQDEKLF
TRBJ2-2 TRBV20-1 SAQAGGPKTGELF
TRBJ2-3 TRBV29-1 SVTLLGDTQY
TRBJ2-7 TRBV7-8 AAGGTLYEQY
TRBJ2-2 TRBV9 ASSGRRGELF
TRBJ2-1 TRBV7-2 ASTPREGNEQF
TRBJ2-3 TRBV3-1 ASSQDPGGQGSDTQY
TRBJ2-2 TRBV11-2 ASSLWQSNTGELF
TRBJ2-7 TRBV29-1 SVVGGSYEQY
TRBJ2-1 TRBV29-1 SATLANYNEQF